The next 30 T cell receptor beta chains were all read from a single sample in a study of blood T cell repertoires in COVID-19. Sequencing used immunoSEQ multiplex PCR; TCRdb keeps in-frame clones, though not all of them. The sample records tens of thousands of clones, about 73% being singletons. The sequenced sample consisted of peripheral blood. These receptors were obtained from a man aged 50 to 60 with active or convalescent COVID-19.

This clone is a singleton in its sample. The CDR3 loop is CASSTSPGGGYTF. CDR3 nucleotides: TGTGCCAGCAGTACATCTCCAGGGGGTGGCTACACCTTC. The chain joins TRBV27 to TRBJ1-2; 7 bases map to TRBD1. V lost 5 bases to trimming and J lost 7 bases; unmatched junction nucleotides: 7. Germline CDR1 is MNHEY and CDR2 is SMNVEV (reference sequence). This CDR3 is built from 13 residues.

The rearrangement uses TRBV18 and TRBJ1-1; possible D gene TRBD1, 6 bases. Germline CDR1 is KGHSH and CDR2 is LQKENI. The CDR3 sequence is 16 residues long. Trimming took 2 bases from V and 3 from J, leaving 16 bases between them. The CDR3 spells CASSPLGGVEDTEAFF. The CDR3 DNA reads TGTGCCAGCTCACCATTAGGGGGGGTGGAGGACACTGAAGCTTTCTTT.

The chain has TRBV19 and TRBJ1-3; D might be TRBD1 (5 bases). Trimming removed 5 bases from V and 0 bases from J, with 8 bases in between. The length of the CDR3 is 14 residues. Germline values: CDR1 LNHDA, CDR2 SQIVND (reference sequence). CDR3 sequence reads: CASSRGISGNTIYF. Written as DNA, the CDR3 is TGTGCCAGTAGTCGGGGGATCTCTGGAAACACCATATATTTT. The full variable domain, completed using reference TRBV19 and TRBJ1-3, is DGGITQSPKYLFRKEGQNVTLSCEQNLNHDAMYWYRQDPGQGLRLIYYSQIVNDFQKGDIAEGYSVSREKKESFPLTVTSAQKNPTAFYLCASSRGISGNTIYFGEGSWLTVV.

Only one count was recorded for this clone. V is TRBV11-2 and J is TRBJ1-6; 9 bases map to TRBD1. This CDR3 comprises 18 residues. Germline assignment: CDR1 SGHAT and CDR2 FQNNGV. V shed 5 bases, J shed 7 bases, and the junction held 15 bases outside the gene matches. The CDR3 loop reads CASSHRGHKGGPNSPLHF. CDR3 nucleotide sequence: TGTGCCAGCAGCCACAGGGGGCACAAAGGGGGGCCAAATTCACCCCTCCACTTT.

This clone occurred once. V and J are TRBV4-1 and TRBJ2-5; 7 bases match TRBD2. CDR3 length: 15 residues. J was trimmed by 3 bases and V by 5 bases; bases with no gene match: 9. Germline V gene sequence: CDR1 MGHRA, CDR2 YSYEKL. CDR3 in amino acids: CASSLLLRGEETQYF. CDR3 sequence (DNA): TGCGCCAGCAGCTTGCTCCTTCGGGGGGAAGAGACCCAGTACTTC.

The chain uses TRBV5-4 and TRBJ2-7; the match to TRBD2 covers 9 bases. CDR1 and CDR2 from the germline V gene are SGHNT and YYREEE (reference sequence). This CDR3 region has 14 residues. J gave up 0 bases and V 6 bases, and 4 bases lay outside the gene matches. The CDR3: CASKASGVSYEQYF. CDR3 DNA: TGTGCCAGCAAAGCTAGCGGGGTCTCCTACGAGCAGTACTTC.

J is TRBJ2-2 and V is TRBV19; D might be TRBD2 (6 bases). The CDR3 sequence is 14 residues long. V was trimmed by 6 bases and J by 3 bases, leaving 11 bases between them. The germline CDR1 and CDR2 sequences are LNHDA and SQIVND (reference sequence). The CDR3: CASRPGSYTGELFF. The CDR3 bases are TGTGCCAGTAGGCCCGGGAGCTACACCGGGGAGCTGTTTTTT.

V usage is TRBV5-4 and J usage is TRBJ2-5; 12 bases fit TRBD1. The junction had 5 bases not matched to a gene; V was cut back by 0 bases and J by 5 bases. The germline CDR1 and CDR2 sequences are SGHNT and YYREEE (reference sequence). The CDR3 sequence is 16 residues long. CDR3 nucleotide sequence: TGTGCCAGCAGCTTGGTAGGGACAGGGGGCGTTGAGACCCAGTACTTC. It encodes CASSLVGTGGVETQYF. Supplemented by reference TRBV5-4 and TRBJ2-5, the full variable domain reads ETGVTQSPTHLIKTRGQQVTLRCSSQSGHNTVSWYQQALGQGPQFIFQYYREEENGRGNFPPRFSGLQFPNYSSELNVNALELDDSALYLCASSLVGTGGVETQYFGPGTRLLVL.

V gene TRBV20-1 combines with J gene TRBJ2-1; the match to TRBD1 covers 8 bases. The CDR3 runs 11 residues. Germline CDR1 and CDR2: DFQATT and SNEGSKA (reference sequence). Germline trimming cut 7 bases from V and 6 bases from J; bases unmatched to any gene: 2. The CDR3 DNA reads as TGCAGTGGAGACAGGGGCAATGAGCAGTTCTTC. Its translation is CSGDRGNEQFF.

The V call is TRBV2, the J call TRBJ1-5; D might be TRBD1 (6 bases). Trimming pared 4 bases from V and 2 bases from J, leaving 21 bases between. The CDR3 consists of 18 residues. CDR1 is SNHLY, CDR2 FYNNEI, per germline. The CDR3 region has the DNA TGTGCCAGCAGTGGTAACAGGGAAGCGCCTTCTCGCAATCAGCCCCAGCATTTT. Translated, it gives CASSGNREAPSRNQPQHF. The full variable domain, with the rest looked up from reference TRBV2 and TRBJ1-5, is EPEVTQTPSHQVTQMGQEVILRCVPISNHLYFYWYRQILGQKVEFLVSFYNNEISEKSEIFDDQFSVERPDGSNFTLKIRSTKLEDSAMYFCASSGNREAPSRNQPQHFGDGTRLSIL.

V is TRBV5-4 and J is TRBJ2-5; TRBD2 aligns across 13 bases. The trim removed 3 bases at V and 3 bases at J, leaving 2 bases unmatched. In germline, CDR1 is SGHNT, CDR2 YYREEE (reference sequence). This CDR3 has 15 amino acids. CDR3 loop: CASSSGLAGEETQYF. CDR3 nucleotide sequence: TGTGCCAGCAGCTCCGGACTAGCGGGGGAAGAGACCCAGTACTTC.

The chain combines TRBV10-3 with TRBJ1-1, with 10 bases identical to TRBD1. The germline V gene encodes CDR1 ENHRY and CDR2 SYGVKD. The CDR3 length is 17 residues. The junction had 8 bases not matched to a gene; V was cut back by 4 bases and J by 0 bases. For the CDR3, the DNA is TGTGCCATCAGTGGTAGACCGGGACAGGGGTTGAACACTGAAGCTTTCTTT. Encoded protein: CAISGRPGQGLNTEAFF.

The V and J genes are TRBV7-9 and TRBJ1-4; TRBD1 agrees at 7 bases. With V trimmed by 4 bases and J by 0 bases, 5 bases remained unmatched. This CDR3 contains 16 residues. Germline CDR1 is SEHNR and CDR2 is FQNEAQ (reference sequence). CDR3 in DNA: TGTGCCAGCAGCTACAGGGGAACTACAACTAATGAAAAACTGTTTTTT. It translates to CASSYRGTTTNEKLFF.

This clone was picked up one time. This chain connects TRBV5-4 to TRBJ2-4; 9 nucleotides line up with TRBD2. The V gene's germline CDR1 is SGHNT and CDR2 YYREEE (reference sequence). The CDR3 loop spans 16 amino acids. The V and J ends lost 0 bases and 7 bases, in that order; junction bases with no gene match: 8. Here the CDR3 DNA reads TGTGCCAGCAGCTTGGCCGGCGGGGGGGCTGATAACATTCAGTACTTC. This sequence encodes CASSLAGGGADNIQYF.

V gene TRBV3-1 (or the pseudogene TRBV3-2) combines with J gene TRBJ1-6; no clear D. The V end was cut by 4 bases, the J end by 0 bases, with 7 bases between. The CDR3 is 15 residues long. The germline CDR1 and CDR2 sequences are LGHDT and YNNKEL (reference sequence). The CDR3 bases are TGTGCCAGCAGCCTTCGGGGCTCCTATAATTCACCCCTCCACTTT. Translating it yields CASSLRGSYNSPLHF.

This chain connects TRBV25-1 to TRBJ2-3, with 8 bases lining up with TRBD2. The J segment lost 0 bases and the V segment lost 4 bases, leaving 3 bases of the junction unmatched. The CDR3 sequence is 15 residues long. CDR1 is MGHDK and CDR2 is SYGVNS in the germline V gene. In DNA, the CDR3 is TGTGCCAGCAGTGTCAGCGGGGGCAGCACAGATACGCAGTATTTT. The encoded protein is CASSVSGGSTDTQYF.

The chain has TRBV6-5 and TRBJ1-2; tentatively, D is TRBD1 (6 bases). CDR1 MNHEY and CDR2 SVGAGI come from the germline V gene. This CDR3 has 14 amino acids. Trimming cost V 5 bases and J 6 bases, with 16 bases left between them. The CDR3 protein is CASSKTGGGDGYTF. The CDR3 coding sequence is TGTGCCAGCAGTAAAACAGGTGGGGGCGATGGCTACACCTTC.

CDR3: CAWRTSGSYEQYF. The CDR3 DNA follows: TGTGCCTGGAGGACTAGCGGTTCCTACGAGCAGTACTTC. The chain employs TRBV30 and TRBJ2-7, with 9 bases lining up with TRBD2. This CDR3 spans 13 amino acids. CDR1 GTSNPN and CDR2 SVGIG come from the germline V gene (reference sequence). V was pared by 3 bases and J by 1 base, with 1 base of the junction left unmatched.

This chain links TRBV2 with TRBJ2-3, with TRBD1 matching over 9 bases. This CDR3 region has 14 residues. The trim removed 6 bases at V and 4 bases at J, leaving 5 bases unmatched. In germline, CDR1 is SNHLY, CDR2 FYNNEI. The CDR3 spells CASRLTGGADTQYF. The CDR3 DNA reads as TGTGCCAGCAGGCTGACAGGGGGGGCAGATACGCAGTATTTT.

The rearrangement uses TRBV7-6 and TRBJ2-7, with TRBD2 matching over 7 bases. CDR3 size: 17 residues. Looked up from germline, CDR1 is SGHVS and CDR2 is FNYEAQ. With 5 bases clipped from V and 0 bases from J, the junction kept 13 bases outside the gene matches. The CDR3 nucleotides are TGTGCCAGCAGCAAGGCGTGGGTTAGCGGGCGCTCCTACGAGCAGTACTTC. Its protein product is CASSKAWVSGRSYEQYF.

The DNA for the CDR3 is TGTGCCAGCAAGACTAGCGGGGCCTTCAGGCGGGAGCAGTACTTC. Its protein product is CASKTSGAFRREQYF. The chain has TRBV28 and TRBJ2-7; 11 bases line up with TRBD2. This CDR3 has 15 residues. Looked up from germline, CDR1 is MDHEN and CDR2 is SYDVKM. Losses at the gene ends were 7 bases for V and 7 bases for J; bases not matched to a gene: 12.

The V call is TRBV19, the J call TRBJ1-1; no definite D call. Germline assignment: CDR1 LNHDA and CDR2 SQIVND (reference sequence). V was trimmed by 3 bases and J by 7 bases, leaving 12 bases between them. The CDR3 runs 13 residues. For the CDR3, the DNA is TGTGCCAGTAGTATTTATGTGTGGCTTGAAGCTTTCTTT. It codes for CASSIYVWLEAFF. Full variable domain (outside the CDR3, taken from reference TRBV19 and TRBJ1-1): DGGITQSPKYLFRKEGQNVTLSCEQNLNHDAMYWYRQDPGQGLRLIYYSQIVNDFQKGDIAEGYSVSREKKESFPLTVTSAQKNPTAFYLCASSIYVWLEAFFGQGTRLTVV.

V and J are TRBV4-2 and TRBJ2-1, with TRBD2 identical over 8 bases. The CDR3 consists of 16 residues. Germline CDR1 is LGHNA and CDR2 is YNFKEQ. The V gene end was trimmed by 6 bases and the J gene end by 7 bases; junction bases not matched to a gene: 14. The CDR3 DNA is TGTGCCAGCAGTGGGGCGGCGGGGGGCCGCCTTAATGAGCAGTTCTTC. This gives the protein CASSGAAGGRLNEQFF.

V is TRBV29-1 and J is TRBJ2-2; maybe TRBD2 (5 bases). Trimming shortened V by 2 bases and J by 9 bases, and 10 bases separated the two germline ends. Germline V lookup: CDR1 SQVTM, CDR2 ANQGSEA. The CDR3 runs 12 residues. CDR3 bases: TGCAGCGTTGAACAGCCCGGGAGGGAGCTGTTTTTT. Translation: CSVEQPGRELFF.

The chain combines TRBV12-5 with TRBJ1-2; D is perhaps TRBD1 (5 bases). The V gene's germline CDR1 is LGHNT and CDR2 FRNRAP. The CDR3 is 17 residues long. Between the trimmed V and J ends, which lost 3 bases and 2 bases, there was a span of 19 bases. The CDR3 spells CASGLGGDSPLNYGYTF. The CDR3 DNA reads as TGTGCTAGTGGTTTAGGTGGAGACAGCCCTTTAAACTATGGCTACACCTTC.

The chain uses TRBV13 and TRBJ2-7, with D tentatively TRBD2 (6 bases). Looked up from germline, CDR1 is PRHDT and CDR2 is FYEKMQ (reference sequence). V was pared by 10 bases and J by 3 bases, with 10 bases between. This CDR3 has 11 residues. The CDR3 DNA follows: TGTGCCACCTCGGAGGGCTACGAGCAGTACTTC. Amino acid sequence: CATSEGYEQYF. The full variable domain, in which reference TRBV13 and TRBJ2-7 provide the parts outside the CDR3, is AAGVIQSPRHLIKEKRETATLKCYPIPRHDTVYWYQQGPGQDPQFLISFYEKMQSDKGSIPDRFSAQQFSDYHSELNMSSLELGDSALYFCATSEGYEQYFGPGTRLTVT.

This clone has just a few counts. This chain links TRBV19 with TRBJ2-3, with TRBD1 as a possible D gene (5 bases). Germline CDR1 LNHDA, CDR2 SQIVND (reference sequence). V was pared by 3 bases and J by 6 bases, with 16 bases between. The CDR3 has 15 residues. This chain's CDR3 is CASSILGAPTDTQYF. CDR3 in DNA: TGTGCCAGTAGTATTCTAGGGGCTCCCACGGATACGCAGTATTTT.

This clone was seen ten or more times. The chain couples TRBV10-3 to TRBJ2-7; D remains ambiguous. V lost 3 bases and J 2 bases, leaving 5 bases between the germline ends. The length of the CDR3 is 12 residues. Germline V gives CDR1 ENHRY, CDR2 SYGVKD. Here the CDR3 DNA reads TGTGCCATCAGTGACATAGCCTACGAGCAGTACTTC. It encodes CAISDIAYEQYF.

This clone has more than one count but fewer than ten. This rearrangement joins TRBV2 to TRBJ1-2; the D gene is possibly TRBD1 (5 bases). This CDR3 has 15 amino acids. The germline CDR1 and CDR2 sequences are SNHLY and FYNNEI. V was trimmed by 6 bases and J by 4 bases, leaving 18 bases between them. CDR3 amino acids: CASSAGTGEGYGYTF. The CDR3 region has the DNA TGTGCCAGCAGCGCTGGGACCGGGGAGGGCTATGGCTACACCTTC. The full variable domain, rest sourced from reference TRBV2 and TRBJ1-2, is EPEVTQTPSHQVTQMGQEVILRCVPISNHLYFYWYRQILGQKVEFLVSFYNNEISEKSEIFDDQFSVERPDGSNFTLKIRSTKLEDSAMYFCASSAGTGEGYGYTFGSGTRLTVV.

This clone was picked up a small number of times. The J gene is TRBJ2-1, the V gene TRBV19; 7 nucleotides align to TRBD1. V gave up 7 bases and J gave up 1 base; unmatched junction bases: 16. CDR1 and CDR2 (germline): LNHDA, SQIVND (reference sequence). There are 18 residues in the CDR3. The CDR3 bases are TGTGCCAGTAACGAGGCCCGACAGGGATGGTCTTCCTACAATGAGCAGTTCTTC. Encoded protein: CASNEARQGWSSYNEQFF.